The rows below give T cell receptor beta chains drawn from one sample of a study of CD8+ T cells in alopecia areata. Profiling relied on immunoSEQ multiplex PCR, and the TCRdb table lists in-frame clones only, not all of them. This table has roughly 200,000 clones, about 53% appearing once. The source was CD8+ T cells sorted from blood, collected at week 24, from a patient treated with tofacitinib. These receptors all stem from a human donor with alopecia areata. Both conserved end residues are part of each CDR3. Fields, in order: clone size, J gene, V gene, D gene, CDR3 protein, CDR3 DNA. The D gene is left open where the match is weak. Clone size is given for some rows only: seen once, a few or many times, or a class if the clone is expanded.

size: NA; J: TRBJ2-7; V: TRBV4-1; D: NA; CDR3: CASSQNNGYEQYF; DNA: TGCGCCAGCAGCCAAAACAACGGCTACGAGCAGTACTTC
size: NA; J: TRBJ2-2; V: TRBV19; D: NA; CDR3: CASSAGTGELFF; DNA: TGTGCCAGTAGTGCAGGGACGGGGGAGCTGTTTTTT
size: once; J: TRBJ1-2; V: TRBV5-6; D: NA; CDR3: CASSAQEYGYTF; DNA: TGTGCCAGCAGCGCACAGGAGTATGGCTACACCTTC
size: NA; J: TRBJ2-1; V: TRBV27; D: NA; CDR3: CASSLSWQAFSYNEQFF; DNA: TGTGCCAGCAGTTTATCTTGGCAGGCCTTCTCCTACAATGAGCAGTTCTTC
size: few; J: TRBJ2-3; V: TRBV30; D: TRBD2; CDR3: CAWSGGAEGTQYF; DNA: TGTGCCTGGAGCGGGGGGGCAGAGGGTACGCAGTATTTT
size: NA; J: TRBJ1-1; V: TRBV9; D: TRBD1; CDR3: CASRNEGALDTEAFF; DNA: TGTGCCAGCAGGAACGAGGGGGCGTTGGACACTGAAGCTTTCTTT
size: few; J: TRBJ1-3; V: TRBV14; D: NA; CDR3: CASSHTSGNTIYF; DNA: TGTGCCAGCAGCCACACCTCTGGAAACACCATATATTTT
size: NA; J: TRBJ2-3; V: TRBV9; D: NA; CDR3: CASSDTDTQYF; DNA: TGTGCCAGCAGCGACACAGATACGCAGTATTTT
size: NA; J: TRBJ2-2; V: TRBV13; D: NA; CDR3: CASSPRTGRDTGELFF; DNA: TGTGCCAGCAGCCCCAGGACAGGGAGGGACACCGGGGAGCTGTTTTTT
size: few; J: TRBJ2-2; V: TRBV10-3; D: NA; CDR3: CAIPSVTGELFF; DNA: TGTGCCATCCCTTCGGTTACCGGGGAGCTGTTTTTT
size: NA; J: TRBJ1-1; V: TRBV5-1; D: NA; CDR3: CASSYRGGGTEAFF; DNA: TGCGCCAGCAGCTACCGAGGGGGTGGGACTGAAGCTTTCTTT
size: NA; J: TRBJ2-7; V: TRBV29-1; D: TRBD1; CDR3: CSVVTGVAYEQYF; DNA: TGCAGCGTTGTGACAGGGGTCGCATACGAGCAGTACTTC
size: NA; J: TRBJ2-5; V: TRBV29-1; D: NA; CDR3: CSVEGGRTLNGETQYF; DNA: TGCAGCGTTGAGGGGGGCAGGACACTGAATGGAGAGACCCAGTACTTC
size: NA; J: TRBJ2-7; V: TRBV5-1; D: NA; CDR3: CASSLDRYYEQYF; DNA: TGCGCCAGCAGCTTGGACAGATACTACGAGCAGTACTTC
size: NA; J: TRBJ1-2; V: TRBV29-1; D: NA; CDR3: CSVPTGALGYTF; DNA: TGCAGCGTTCCCACGGGGGCGCTGGGCTACACCTTC
size: NA; J: TRBJ1-2; V: TRBV2; D: TRBD1; CDR3: CASSGASPGTGGYGYTF; DNA: TGTGCCAGCAGTGGGGCCTCTCCCGGGACAGGGGGCTATGGCTACACCTTC
size: NA; J: TRBJ1-4; V: TRBV2; D: NA; CDR3: CASSASVGVRAEKLFF; DNA: TGTGCCAGCAGTGCCTCAGTGGGGGTTAGAGCCGAAAAACTGTTTTTT
size: NA; J: TRBJ2-5; V: TRBV9; D: TRBD2; CDR3: CASSAGQRGAQETQYF; DNA: TGTGCCAGCAGTGCGGGCCAGCGGGGGGCCCAAGAGACCCAGTACTTC
size: NA; J: TRBJ1-1; V: TRBV11-2; D: TRBD1; CDR3: CASSPPRGQRNTEAFF; DNA: TGTGCCAGCAGCCCTCCCCGGGGACAGAGGAACACTGAAGCTTTCTTT
size: NA; J: TRBJ2-7; V: TRBV7-8; D: NA; CDR3: CASSTGYEQYF; DNA: TGTGCCAGCAGCACAGGTTACGAGCAGTACTTC
size: NA; J: TRBJ2-7; V: TRBV7-9; D: NA; CDR3: CASSLGTNEQYF; DNA: TGTGCCAGCAGCTTAGGTACGAACGAGCAGTACTTC
size: NA; J: TRBJ2-7; V: TRBV29-1; D: TRBD1; CDR3: CSVEDGQGSSYEQYF; DNA: TGCAGCGTTGAAGATGGACAGGGAAGCTCCTACGAGCAGTACTTC
size: NA; J: TRBJ2-7; V: TRBV25-1; D: NA; CDR3: CASTQGYEQYF; DNA: TGTGCCAGCACCCAAGGGTACGAGCAGTACTTC
size: NA; J: TRBJ1-1; V: TRBV15; D: NA; CDR3: CATSGERGGDEAFF; DNA: TGTGCCACCAGCGGCGAACGGGGCGGGGATGAAGCTTTCTTT
size: few; J: TRBJ2-1; V: TRBV18; D: TRBD1; CDR3: CASSPGTDLYNEQFF; DNA: TGTGCCAGCTCACCCGGGACAGACCTCTACAATGAGCAGTTCTTC
size: NA; J: TRBJ1-4; V: TRBV28; D: TRBD1; CDR3: CASSSRNRGGEKLFF; DNA: TGTGCCAGCAGTTCCCGGAACAGGGGCGGTGAAAAACTGTTTTTT
size: NA; J: TRBJ2-1; V: TRBV7-9; D: NA; CDR3: CASSSLVGAGNEQFF; DNA: TGTGCCAGCAGCTCCTTGGTGGGGGCCGGCAATGAGCAGTTCTTC
size: NA; J: TRBJ1-4; V: TRBV30; D: NA; CDR3: CAWRKSNEKLFF; DNA: TGTGCCTGGAGGAAGAGTAACGAAAAACTGTTTTTT
size: once; J: TRBJ2-3; V: TRBV29-1; D: TRBD2; CDR3: CSVEEGGVTQYF; DNA: TGCAGCGTTGAAGAGGGGGGGGTTACGCAGTATTTT
size: NA; J: TRBJ2-3; V: TRBV27; D: NA; CDR3: CASSSNSADTQYF; DNA: TGTGCCAGCAGTTCAAATTCGGCAGATACGCAGTATTTT
size: NA; J: TRBJ2-7; V: TRBV15; D: TRBD2; CDR3: CATSTGLAGGLSAYEQYF; DNA: TGTGCCACCAGCACCGGACTAGCGGGGGGGCTATCCGCTTACGAGCAGTACTTC
size: few; J: TRBJ2-1; V: TRBV15; D: NA; CDR3: CATSRDEAYNEQFF; DNA: TGTGCCACCAGCAGAGATGAGGCCTACAATGAGCAGTTCTTC
size: few; J: TRBJ2-4; V: TRBV9; D: NA; CDR3: CASSRGQGPDIQYF; DNA: TGTGCCAGCAGCCGAGGACAAGGGCCCGATATTCAGTACTTC
size: few; J: TRBJ2-1; V: TRBV7-9; D: TRBD1; CDR3: CASSLGTGGMDEQFF; DNA: TGTGCCAGCAGCTTAGGGACAGGGGGCATGGATGAGCAGTTCTTC
size: few; J: TRBJ2-3; V: TRBV7-2; D: NA; CDR3: CASSPSRGRADTQYF; DNA: TGTGCCAGCAGCCCCTCCAGGGGCAGGGCAGATACGCAGTATTTT
size: NA; J: TRBJ2-3; V: TRBV5-1; D: TRBD1; CDR3: CASSLEGQGSTDTQYF; DNA: TGCGCCAGCAGCTTGGAGGGACAGGGTAGCACAGATACGCAGTATTTT
size: NA; J: TRBJ1-1; V: TRBV4-3; D: NA; CDR3: CASSQDQGMNTEAFF; DNA: TGCGCCAGCAGCCAAGATCAGGGGATGAACACTGAAGCTTTCTTT